The present T cell receptor (beta chain) was sequenced within a study of blood T cell repertoires in COVID-19. Using immunoSEQ multiplex PCR, the repertoire was profiled, and TCRdb retains in-frame clones only, with some absent. Of 250,000 or so clones listed, approximately 89% are singletons. The TCR was taken from a middle-aged man with active or convalescent COVID-19. Sequencing input: peripheral blood.

The CDR3 region has the DNA TGTGCCAGCAAACAGATTGCAACTAATGAAAAACTGTTTTTT. It encodes CASKQIATNEKLFF. V and J are TRBV2 and TRBJ1-4, with unresolved D. This CDR3 spans 14 amino acids. Looked up from germline, CDR1 is SNHLY and CDR2 is FYNNEI. The V end lost 7 bases, the J end lost 0 bases, and 9 bases lay between the germline ends.